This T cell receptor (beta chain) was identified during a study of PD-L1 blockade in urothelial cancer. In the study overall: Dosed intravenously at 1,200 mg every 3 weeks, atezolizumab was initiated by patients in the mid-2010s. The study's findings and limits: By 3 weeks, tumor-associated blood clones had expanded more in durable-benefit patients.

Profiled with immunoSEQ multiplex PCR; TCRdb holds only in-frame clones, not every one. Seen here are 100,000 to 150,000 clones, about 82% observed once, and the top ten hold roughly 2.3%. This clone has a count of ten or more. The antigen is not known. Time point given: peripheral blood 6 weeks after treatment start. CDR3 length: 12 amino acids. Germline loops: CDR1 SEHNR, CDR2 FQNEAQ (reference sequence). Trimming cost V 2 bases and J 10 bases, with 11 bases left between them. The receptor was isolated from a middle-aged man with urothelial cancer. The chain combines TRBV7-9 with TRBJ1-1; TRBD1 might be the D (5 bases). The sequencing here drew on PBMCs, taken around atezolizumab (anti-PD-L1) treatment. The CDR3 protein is CASSLSTVGAFF. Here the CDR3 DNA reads TGTGCCAGCAGCTTATCGACAGTTGGAGCTTTCTTT.